The clone carrying this T cell receptor beta chain has a single count. Its antigen remains unidentified. This entry comes from a study of primary melanoma T cells and metastatic recurrence. Study-wide results and limits: The authors suggested a successful antitumor T-cell response can exist in primary melanoma. Reportedly, T-cell fraction predicted progression-free survival beyond thickness, ulceration, mitoses, age.

Assay: immunoSEQ multiplex PCR; the TCRdb copy retains only in-frame clones and omits some. The sample holds approximately 170 clones, 81% seen once. Germline CDR1 and CDR2: MNHGY and SAAAGT. The CDR3 runs to 14 residues. Trimming removed 4 bases from V and 6 bases from J, with 10 bases in between. V gene TRBV6-8 combines with J gene TRBJ1-6; D may be TRBD1 (5 bases). Sequences were obtained from melanoma tumor tissue. The clonotype comes from a human donor with melanoma. The CDR3 nucleotides read TGTGCCAGCAGTTCGGGAAGGGGTAATTCACCCCTCCACTTT. It codes for CASSSGRGNSPLHF.